The clone carrying this T cell receptor (beta chain) was seen only a few times. This record belongs to a study of identical twins. Using its own MiXCR run on the 5' RACE reads, TCRdb lists one record per CDR3 protein. This table has a few hundred thousand distinct CDR3 sequences, around a tenth appearing once. CDR1 SGHVS and CDR2 FQNEAQ come from the germline V gene. V was cut by 4 bases and J by 1 base, with 12 bases left in between. The length of the CDR3 is 15 residues. These data are also associated with another study on yellow fever vaccine responses in identical twins.

The specimen sequenced was PBMCs. This chain connects TRBV7-8 to TRBJ2-3; TRBD2 might be the D (5 bases). The clonotype originates from a woman aged 18-29 years in good health. As DNA, the CDR3 is TGTGCCAGCAGCTCATCCTCCGGGGGCACAGATACGCAGTATTTT. As protein: CASSSSSGGTDTQYF.